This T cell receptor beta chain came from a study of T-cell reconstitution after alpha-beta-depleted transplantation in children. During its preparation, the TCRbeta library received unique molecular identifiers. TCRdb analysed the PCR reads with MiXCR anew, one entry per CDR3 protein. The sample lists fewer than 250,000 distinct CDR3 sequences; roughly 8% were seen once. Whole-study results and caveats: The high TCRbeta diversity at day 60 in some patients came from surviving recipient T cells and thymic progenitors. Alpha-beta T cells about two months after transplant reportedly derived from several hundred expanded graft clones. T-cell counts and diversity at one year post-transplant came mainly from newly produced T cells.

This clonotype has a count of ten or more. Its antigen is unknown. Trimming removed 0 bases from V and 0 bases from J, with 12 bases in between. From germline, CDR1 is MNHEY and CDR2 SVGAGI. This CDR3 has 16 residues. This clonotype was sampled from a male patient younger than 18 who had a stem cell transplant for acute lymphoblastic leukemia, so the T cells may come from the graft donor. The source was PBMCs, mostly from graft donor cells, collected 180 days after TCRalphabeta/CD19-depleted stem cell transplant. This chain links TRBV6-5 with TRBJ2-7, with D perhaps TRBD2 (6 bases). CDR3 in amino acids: CASSYSAGLSSYEQYF. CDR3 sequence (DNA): TGTGCCAGCAGTTACTCAGCGGGTTTGTCCTCCTACGAGCAGTACTTC.